This TCR beta chain originates from a study of control samples from healthy donors and cancer patients. Assay: immunoSEQ multiplex PCR; the TCRdb copy retains only in-frame clones and omits some. Of around 200,000 clones listed, approximately 92% are singletons. The CDR3 spans 13 residues. V lost 3 bases and J lost 4; bases outside the gene matches: 1. Germline CDR1 is MNHEY and CDR2 is SMNVEV (reference sequence). V gene TRBV27 combines with J gene TRBJ1-2, with 8 bases aligning to TRBD1. The TCR comes from a man between 18 and 35 years old in good health. What was sequenced was blood. CDR3 protein: CASSLTGVYGYTF. CDR3 bases: TGTGCCAGCAGTTTGACAGGGGTCTATGGCTACACCTTC.